These 18 T cell receptor beta chains were sequenced from one sample in a study of tumor-infiltrating lymphocytes in localized non-small cell lung cancer. Method: immunoSEQ multiplex PCR; TCRdb's copy keeps in-frame clones and lacks some. The profile shows fewer than 25,000 clones, nearly 80% of them singletons. The source material was lung tumor tissue. The receptors were sampled from a human donor with non-small cell lung cancer.

The chain has TRBV5-4 and TRBJ1-2; 9 positions agree with TRBD1. The germline gives CDR1 SGHNT, CDR2 YYREEE (reference sequence). The CDR3 is 15 residues long. J was trimmed by 6 bases and V by 4 bases; bases with no gene match: 10. The CDR3: CASSPAGTGTDGYTF. CDR3 sequence (DNA): TGTGCCAGCAGCCCGGCCGGGACAGGGACCGATGGCTACACCTTC.

In its sample, this clone was seen a few times. This rearrangement joins TRBV5-1 to TRBJ2-7; a weak D match, TRBD2 (6 bases). This CDR3 region has 16 residues. Germline lookup yields CDR1 SGHRS and CDR2 YFSETQ. V was pared by 1 base and J by 6 bases, with 20 bases between. The CDR3 sequence: CASSLLTTGESGEQYF. CDR3 DNA: TGCGCCAGCAGCTTGCTAACCACGGGGGAATCGGGCGAGCAGTACTTC. The full variable domain, its missing parts supplied by reference TRBV5-1 and TRBJ2-7, is KAGVTQTPRYLIKTRGQQVTLSCSPISGHRSVSWYQQTPGQGLQFLFEYFSETQRNKGNFPGRFSGRQFSNSRSEMNVSTLELGDSALYLCASSLLTTGESGEQYFGPGTRLTVT.

This sequence joins TRBV5-1 and TRBJ2-5; 9 bases align to TRBD2. This CDR3 has 16 amino acids. With 2 bases clipped from V and 2 bases from J, the junction kept 7 bases outside the gene matches. Per germline, CDR1 SGHRS and CDR2 YFSETQ. For the CDR3, the DNA is TGCGCCAGCAGCTTTTCGACTAGCGGACTACAAGAGACCCAGTACTTC. Its translation: CASSFSTSGLQETQYF.

V is TRBV20-1 and J is TRBJ2-3, with D unclear. This CDR3 region has 11 residues. V shed 2 bases and J shed 6 bases, with 6 bases lying between them. Germline V gives CDR1 DFQATT, CDR2 SNEGSKA (reference sequence). CDR3 residues: CSARRQDTQYF. In DNA, the CDR3 is TGCAGTGCTAGACGGCAGGATACGCAGTATTTT.

The gene calls are TRBV7-9 and TRBJ2-1; 7 bases fit TRBD2. With V trimmed by 6 bases and J by 13 bases, 9 bases remained unmatched. Germline loops: CDR1 SEHNR, CDR2 FQNEAQ (reference sequence). The CDR3 loop spans 12 amino acids. The CDR3 nucleotides read TGTGCCAGCAGTCTAGAGGCGGGAGCTCAGTTCTTC. Encoded protein: CASSLEAGAQFF.

The V and J genes are TRBV10-3 and TRBJ2-5, with D perhaps matching TRBD1 or TRBD2 (5 bases each). This CDR3 contains 13 residues. V lost 11 bases and J lost 3, with 16 bases in between. Looked up from germline, CDR1 is ENHRY and CDR2 is SYGVKD. CDR3 amino acids: CAASRGTEETQYF. The CDR3 region has the DNA TGTGCCGCCTCACGTGGGACCGAAGAGACCCAGTACTTC.

The genes are TRBV28 and TRBJ2-3, with D possibly matching TRBD2 (6 bases). Trimming removed 5 bases from V and 1 base from J, with 7 bases in between. The CDR3 length is 13 residues. Germline CDR1 MDHEN, CDR2 SYDVKM. DNA for the CDR3: TGTGCCAGCAGTCCGGGGGGCACAGATACGCAGTATTTT. It is translated as CASSPGGTDTQYF.

The chain couples TRBV18 to TRBJ1-3; 8 bases agree with TRBD1. The CDR3 contains 16 residues. The germline V gene encodes CDR1 KGHSH and CDR2 LQKENI. Unmatched junction bases numbered 4, after V lost 3 bases and J lost 0 bases. DNA for the CDR3: TGTGCCAGCTCACCGGGACAGGCGAACTCTGGAAACACCATATATTTT. This encodes CASSPGQANSGNTIYF.

V gene TRBV5-6 combines with J gene TRBJ1-5; D possibly corresponds to TRBD1 (5 bases). The CDR3 contains 15 residues. Germline V gives CDR1 SGHDT, CDR2 YYEEEE. V was shortened by 2 bases and J by 3 bases, with 12 bases between the two germline ends. The CDR3 reads CASSFSGGYNQPQHF. CDR3 in DNA: TGTGCCAGCAGCTTTAGCGGGGGTTACAATCAGCCCCAGCATTTT.

This chain links TRBV2 with TRBJ2-7; 9 nucleotides agree with TRBD1. After removal of 6 bases from V and 5 bases from J, the junction contained 8 bases not matched to a gene. The CDR3 is made up of 14 amino acids. Germline V gives CDR1 SNHLY, CDR2 FYNNEI. CDR3 bases: TGTGCCAGCAGCCCTCGGACAGGGGTCCACGAGCAGTACTTC. Its translation: CASSPRTGVHEQYF.

The genes are TRBV6-5 and TRBJ1-2; TRBD1 agrees at 7 bases. The CDR3 has 13 amino acids. The germline V gene encodes CDR1 MNHEY and CDR2 SVGAGI. V trimming: 6 bases; J trimming: 8 bases; junction bases outside the gene matches: 9. The CDR3 sequence is CASSPDRDYGYTF. The DNA for the CDR3 is TGTGCCAGCAGCCCTGACAGGGATTACGGCTACACCTTC.

The J gene is TRBJ2-5, the V gene TRBV14; D may be TRBD1 or TRBD2 (6 bases each). This CDR3 region has 16 residues. From germline, CDR1 is SGHDN and CDR2 FVKESK. V dropped 4 bases and J dropped 4 bases, with 19 bases sitting between them. The CDR3 DNA reads TGTGCCAGCAGCCCCCCGAGGGGGTGGGGAGGAGAGACCCAGTACTTC. Amino acids: CASSPPRGWGGETQYF.

Only a few counts were recorded for this clone. This chain uses TRBV10-3 with TRBJ2-1, with 10 bases fitting TRBD2. The CDR3 has 15 residues. V gave up 6 bases and J gave up 7 bases; unmatched junction bases: 9. Germline values: CDR1 ENHRY, CDR2 SYGVKD. Here the CDR3 reads CAISQGSGRGNEQFF. CDR3 DNA: TGTGCCATCAGCCAGGGAAGCGGGAGGGGGAATGAGCAGTTCTTC.

This rearrangement joins TRBV11-2 to TRBJ2-7, with D possibly matching TRBD1 (7 bases). V lost 5 bases and J 0 bases, leaving 17 bases between the germline ends. CDR3 length: 16 amino acids. Per germline, CDR1 SGHAT and CDR2 FQNNGV. CDR3 residues: CASSPGGRLSSYEQYF. In nucleotides, the CDR3 is TGTGCCAGCAGCCCAGGGGGGAGGCTATCCTCCTACGAGCAGTACTTC.

V and J are TRBV30 and TRBJ1-1, with D perhaps matching TRBD1 (6 bases). The CDR3 consists of 15 residues. Germline assignment: CDR1 GTSNPN and CDR2 SVGIG (reference sequence). Trimming removed 2 bases from V and 6 bases from J, with 19 bases in between. This chain's CDR3 is CAWSSWGGGDPEAFF. Written as DNA, the CDR3 is TGTGCCTGGAGTTCCTGGGGAGGGGGTGATCCTGAAGCTTTCTTT.

The J gene is TRBJ1-5, the V gene TRBV4-2; D gene unclear. The germline V gene has CDR1 LGHNA and CDR2 YNFKEQ. Trimming cost V 0 bases and J 7 bases, with 7 bases left between them. The CDR3 runs 13 residues. CDR3 sequence: CASSQDGYQPQHF. The CDR3 DNA sequence: TGTGCCAGCAGCCAAGACGGGTACCAGCCCCAGCATTTT.

The DNA for the CDR3 is TGTGCCTGGAGTTCCGGGGTGTCCTACGAGCAGTACTTC. Translated, it gives CAWSSGVSYEQYF. The chain recombines TRBV30 with TRBJ2-7, with TRBD2 as a possible D gene (5 bases). The V end was cut by 2 bases, the J end by 1 base, with 9 bases between. Per germline, CDR1 GTSNPN and CDR2 SVGIG (reference sequence). This CDR3 has 13 residues.

V and J are TRBV30 and TRBJ2-7; 10 bases map to TRBD2. The V gene's germline CDR1 is GTSNPN and CDR2 SVGIG (reference sequence). V gave up 1 base and J gave up 4 bases; unmatched junction bases: 10. This CDR3 region has 16 residues. CDR3 DNA: TGTGCCTGGAGTGACCCGGGGCTAGCGGGAGATTACGAGCAGTACTTC. Its protein product is CAWSDPGLAGDYEQYF.